This note documents a single T cell receptor (beta chain) sequence. Its antigen is not known. As defined, naive CD8 cells were CD45RO-negative and positively selected for CCR7, with terminally differentiated effector memory CD45RA+ cells excluded. The sample comes from a study of shared clonotypes between healthy human individuals. The DNA input per sorted-subset replicate PCR was roughly 0.2 ug, corresponding to roughly 30,000 T cell genomes. The data were produced by immunoSEQ multiplex PCR, yet TCRdb's version contains in-frame clones alone and is incomplete. The sample shows fewer than 700,000 clones, approximately 95% of them seen only once. Study-level points and caveats: Across a few donors, naive CD4 shared 5% to 5.5%, naive CD8 3.5% to 4%, memory CD4 roughly 2.1%, memory CD8 0.4% to 0.5%. It was the non-shared clonotypes that had lower generation probabilities than clonotypes shared by all four donors. Sequencing depth was expected to affect clonotype sharing among donors.

The CDR3 extends over 13 amino acids. The germline V and J ends were trimmed by 3 bases and 3 bases, with 9 bases remaining between them. Germline V gives CDR1 SGHNT, CDR2 YENEEA. The receptor comes from a woman aged 25 to 45 in good health. What was sequenced was naive CD8+ T cells sorted from blood. The chain has TRBV11-3 and TRBJ2-7; D unresolved. The CDR3 coding sequence is TGTGCCAGCAGCTTCGCCTTAAACTACGAGCAGTACTTC. Its protein is CASSFALNYEQYF.